Below are 21 T cell receptor beta chains sequenced from a single sample in a study of T cell changes during pregnancy in multiple sclerosis. Produced via immunoSEQ multiplex PCR; TCRdb's table is partial and in-frame only. The sample consists of 36,000 or so clones, approximately 90% of them appearing once. The input for sequencing was CD4+ T cells from peripheral blood mononuclear cells, taken in the first trimester of pregnancy. These receptors were taken from a female donor with multiple sclerosis, enrolled in a pregnancy study.

This clone was picked up one time. V and J are TRBV11-2 and TRBJ2-3; 8 nucleotides align to TRBD2. CDR1 is SGHAT, CDR2 FQNNGV, per germline. The CDR3 is 16 amino acids. Unmatched junction bases numbered 5, after V lost 1 base and J lost 2 bases. The chain's CDR3 is CASSLGGGRTTDTQYF. In DNA form, the CDR3 reads TGTGCCAGCAGCTTAGGGGGCGGGAGGACCACAGATACGCAGTATTTT.

V gene TRBV19 combines with J gene TRBJ1-1; tentative D call: TRBD1 (6 bases). Germline CDR1 reads LNHDA; CDR2 reads SQIVND (reference sequence). Trimming removed 10 bases at V and 0 bases at J, with 12 bases between. The CDR3 is 13 residues long. Written as DNA, the CDR3 is TGTGCCACCCGGACAGAGATGAACACTGAAGCTTTCTTT. Translation: CATRTEMNTEAFF.

This clone was counted a few times. V and J are TRBV14 and TRBJ2-6; weak D call: TRBD1 (6 bases). The length of the CDR3 is 16 residues. Per germline, CDR1 SGHDN and CDR2 FVKESK. V was clipped by 4 bases and J by 2 bases, with 12 bases between them. CDR3 in amino acids: CASSPRRGTGANVLTF. The CDR3 DNA follows: TGTGCCAGCAGCCCCCGAAGGGGGACTGGGGCCAACGTCCTGACTTTC.

This clone was detected only once. The rearrangement uses TRBV19 and TRBJ2-3; TRBD2 matches 15 bases. V dropped 9 bases and J dropped 4; count of bases not matched to a gene: 8. The CDR3 has 16 amino acids. Per germline, CDR1 LNHDA and CDR2 SQIVND (reference sequence). CDR3 nucleotides: TGTGCCAGCCGTAGGGGACTAGCGGGGGGAGCAGATACGCAGTATTTT. Encoded protein: CASRRGLAGGADTQYF.

CDR3 amino acids: CASSLYYRDRDEQYF. The CDR3 nucleotides are TGTGCCAGCAGCTTATACTACCGGGACAGGGACGAGCAGTACTTC. V is TRBV11-1 and J is TRBJ2-7; 9 positions agree with TRBD1. The CDR3 sequence is 15 residues long. Germline trimming cut 2 bases from V and 5 bases from J; bases unmatched to any gene: 7. CDR1 SGHAT and CDR2 FQDESV come from the germline V gene (reference sequence).

V is TRBV30 and J is TRBJ1-5; TRBD1 agrees at 11 bases. V shed 7 bases, J shed 7 bases, and the junction held 6 bases outside the gene matches. Germline CDR1 GTSNPN, CDR2 SVGIG (reference sequence). This CDR3 has 13 residues. CDR3 DNA sequence: TGTGCCTTGGGACAGGGGGACGGCCAGCCCCAGCATTTT. This encodes CALGQGDGQPQHF.

This clone was detected a few times. The V gene is TRBV28, the J gene TRBJ2-7, with D perhaps TRBD2 (6 bases). This CDR3 has 14 residues. Deletions cut 7 bases from V and 4 bases from J, with 17 bases between. The germline gives CDR1 MDHEN, CDR2 SYDVKM. The CDR3 here is CASTYAGLRYEQYF. CDR3 sequence (DNA): TGTGCCAGCACATATGCGGGACTGAGATACGAGCAGTACTTC.

This rearrangement joins TRBV5-4 to TRBJ1-2, with D tentatively TRBD1 (6 bases). Germline V gene data show CDR1 as SGHNT and CDR2 as YYREEE (reference sequence). V gave up 3 bases and J gave up 2 bases, with 14 bases separating them. The CDR3 covers 15 residues. The chain's CDR3 is CASSSGTTKNYGYTF. In DNA, the CDR3 is TGTGCCAGCAGCTCCGGGACAACTAAGAACTATGGCTACACCTTC.

The chain has TRBV9 and TRBJ2-7, with 11 bases aligning to TRBD2. Looked up from germline, CDR1 is SGDLS and CDR2 is YYNGEE. The CDR3 spans 15 residues. V lost 0 bases and J lost 4; bases outside the gene matches: 3. CDR3 coding DNA: TGTGCCAGCAGCGTAGGACTAGCGGGATCTTACGAGCAGTACTTC. This sequence encodes CASSVGLAGSYEQYF.

The V and J genes are TRBV10-3 and TRBJ1-3; perhaps TRBD1 as D (5 bases). The CDR3 runs to 13 residues. V lost 11 bases, J lost 0 bases, and 11 bases lay in between. In germline, CDR1 is ENHRY, CDR2 SYGVKD. The CDR3 spells CAHGGYSGNTIYF. Here the CDR3 DNA reads TGTGCCCACGGGGGGTACTCTGGAAACACCATATATTTT.

The chain recombines TRBV10-3 with TRBJ2-3; 9 bases match TRBD2. The CDR3 spans 14 residues. Germline trimming cut 4 bases from V and 4 bases from J; bases unmatched to any gene: 3. The germline CDR1 and CDR2 sequences are ENHRY and SYGVKD. CDR3 in DNA: TGTGCCATCAGTGGGGGCGGGGGGGCAGATACGCAGTATTTT. Its protein is CAISGGGGADTQYF.

This rearrangement joins TRBV9 to TRBJ1-3; a possible D gene is TRBD1 (6 bases). V was pared by 6 bases and J by 8 bases, with 27 bases between. CDR1 is SGDLS, CDR2 YYNGEE, per germline. The CDR3 is 17 amino acids. The CDR3 region is CASKPLDWGQDGDTIYF. As DNA, the CDR3 is TGTGCCAGCAAACCCCTTGACTGGGGGCAGGACGGGGACACCATATATTTT.

This chain uses TRBV6-1 with TRBJ2-7, with 9 bases lining up with TRBD2. Germline CDR1 MNHNS, CDR2 SASEGT. V shed 5 bases and J 1 base; nucleotides not matched to a gene: 3. The CDR3 is 14 residues long. The CDR3: CASSRGRESYEQYF. CDR3 DNA sequence: TGTGCCAGCAGTCGCGGGAGGGAGTCCTACGAGCAGTACTTC.

The J gene is TRBJ1-2, the V gene TRBV14; D gene uncertain. V lost 1 base to trimming and J lost 5 bases, with 8 bases between them. Germline CDR1 is SGHDN and CDR2 is FVKESK. This CDR3 is built from 13 residues. CDR3 bases: TGTGCCAGCAGCCAAGGGTCGGTTTATGGCTACACCTTC. Amino acid sequence: CASSQGSVYGYTF.

V is TRBV6-4 and J is TRBJ1-1; D ambiguous. This CDR3 region has 14 residues. Germline V CDR1 and CDR2: MRHNA, SNTAGT. V gave up 3 bases and J gave up 0 bases, with 8 bases separating them. The CDR3 is CASSETWMNTEAFF. The CDR3 DNA sequence: TGTGCCAGCAGTGAGACTTGGATGAACACTGAAGCTTTCTTT.

On this clone: One end of the junction does not line up with germline, which may come from a read error. Other DNA sequences within the sample encode an identical CDR3. The chain carries TRBV7-9 and TRBJ1-5; D is undetermined. The germline V gene encodes CDR1 SEHNR and CDR2 FQNEAQ (reference sequence). The CDR3 is 14 amino acids. The CDR3 region has the DNA TGCGCCAGCAGCCAGGAAAATAGCAATCAGCCCCAGCATTTT. Amino acid sequence: CASSQENSNQPQHF.

J is TRBJ1-5 and V is TRBV9; D may be TRBD1 (5 bases). CDR1 and CDR2 from the germline V gene are SGDLS and YYNGEE. With 0 bases removed from V and 3 bases from J, the gap between germline ends came to 7 bases. The CDR3 length is 14 residues. The CDR3 DNA sequence: TGTGCCAGCAGCGTAGCAGGGAACAATCAGCCCCAGCATTTT. Amino acid sequence: CASSVAGNNQPQHF.

This clone was detected only once. The rearrangement joins TRBV9 to TRBJ1-6; D is possibly TRBD1 (5 bases). Germline V gene sequence: CDR1 SGDLS, CDR2 YYNGEE. Trimming pared 1 base from V and 2 bases from J, leaving 16 bases between. CDR3 length equals 18 residues. The CDR3 bases are TGTGCCAGCAGCGTACGAGGGGATACTAGCCCCTATAATTCACCCCTCCACTTT. Protein: CASSVRGDTSPYNSPLHF.

The rearrangement links TRBV7-6 to TRBJ2-3; 11 bases are shared with TRBD2. The CDR3 length is 15 residues. Germline V gene data show CDR1 as SGHVS and CDR2 as FNYEAQ. The junction had 3 bases not matched to a gene; V was cut back by 1 base and J by 6 bases. CDR3 sequence: CASSLGTSGYDTQYF. DNA for the CDR3: TGTGCCAGCAGCTTAGGGACTAGCGGGTATGATACGCAGTATTTT.

The rearrangement joins TRBV15 to TRBJ2-5, with D possibly being TRBD2 (5 bases). Trimming stripped 0 bases from V and 4 bases from J, with 9 bases between. Germline CDR1 reads LNHNV; CDR2 reads YYDKDF (reference sequence). The CDR3 runs 14 residues. Here the CDR3 DNA reads TGTGCCACCAGCAGAGATCGTGGAGGAGAGACCCAGTACTTC. Its protein product is CATSRDRGGETQYF.

This clone has a single count. The chain carries TRBV5-4 and TRBJ2-1; 8 positions agree with TRBD2. Germline trimming cut 0 bases from V and 5 bases from J; bases unmatched to any gene: 4. This CDR3 region has 15 residues. Germline V gene sequence: CDR1 SGHNT, CDR2 YYREEE (reference sequence). Written as DNA, the CDR3 is TGTGCCAGCAGCTTGGTGGCGGGAGGAGACAATGAGCAGTTCTTC. Residues: CASSLVAGGDNEQFF.